Described below is a single T cell receptor beta chain sequence and its context. Antigen: not known. The junction departs from the called germline gene at one end, perhaps through a read error. The data belong to a study of tumor-infiltrating lymphocytes in primary liver carcinoma. About the research overall: Between about 4.2 and 10 cm across, the tumors were all of stage T1-T3 N0M0. Study conclusions and caveats: Merely some 8-24% of top clones spanned all five tumor regions.

Starting material of 400 to 600 ng total RNA yielded TCR beta cDNA via a constant-region primer. Researchers made the TCR beta libraries by running three nested multiplex PCR rounds with slightly modified ARM-PCR. Forward primers for TRBV1-TRBV30 and a C-beta reverse primer served the first two PCR rounds, at 10 cycles each. One entry per CDR3 protein results from TCRdb running MiXCR on the multiplex PCR reads. The profile shows 95,000 to 100,000 distinct CDR3 sequences, under 70% of them singletons. Co-extraction of RNA and DNA was performed on about 19-32 mg of unsorted bulk tissue. Surgeons treated the primary liver carcinoma of the patients by surgical resection. Tumors were each sampled at five separate regions. This CDR3 spans 16 amino acids. Germline V gene data show CDR1 as SGHNT and CDR2 as YENEEA.

This chain joins TRBV11-3 and TRBJ2-3; possibly TRBD1 for D (5 bases). The sample taken for sequencing was liver tumor tissue from sampling region 2. Described subset: tumor region T2, inferior pole. The TCR was taken from a woman aged 55 to 70 with primary liver carcinoma and hepatitis B virus infection. In nucleotides, the CDR3 is TGTACCAGTAGCTCAACCCGGTTACAAGGGGCAGATACGCAGTATTTT. Protein product: CTSSSTRLQGADTQYF. Based on the CDR3 plus reference TRBV11-3 and TRBJ2-3, the full variable domain is EAGVVQSPRYKIIEKKQPVAFWCNPISGHNTLYWYLQNLGQGPELLIRYENEEAVDDSQLPKDRFSAERLKGVDSTLKIQPAELGDSAVYLCTSSSTRLQGADTQYFGPGTRLTVL.